Listed here are 32 T cell receptor beta chains from one sample, sequenced in a study of blood T cell repertoires in COVID-19. Sequenced by immunoSEQ multiplex PCR; TCRdb stores in-frame clones only, minus some. Here the sample spans some 120,000 clones, around 87% being singletons. Sample: peripheral blood. The receptors derive from a woman aged 60-70 years with acute or convalescent COVID-19.

The chain has TRBV30 and TRBJ2-3; 8 bases are a match to TRBD2. The CDR3 extends over 12 amino acids. Trimming at V came to 7 bases and at J to 5 bases, leaving 5 bases not matched to a gene. CDR1 is GTSNPN and CDR2 is SVGIG in the germline V gene (reference sequence). The CDR3 loop reads CASLAGIDTQYF. The CDR3 DNA reads TGTGCCTCCCTAGCGGGCATAGATACGCAGTATTTT.

This chain joins TRBV28 and TRBJ1-1; D might be TRBD1 (5 bases). Germline assignment: CDR1 MDHEN and CDR2 SYDVKM. Trimming shortened V by 3 bases and J by 8 bases, and 13 bases separated the two germline ends. This CDR3 is 13 amino acids long. The CDR3 reads CASSFVTSGEAFF. CDR3 DNA sequence: TGTGCCAGCAGTTTTGTAACTTCAGGGGAAGCTTTCTTT.

V gene TRBV18 combines with J gene TRBJ2-2; 8 nucleotides align to TRBD1. After removal of 3 bases from V and 3 bases from J, the junction contained 3 bases not matched to a gene. Per germline, CDR1 KGHSH and CDR2 LQKENI. The CDR3 is made up of 15 amino acids. The CDR3 loop reads CASSPRTGYTGELFF. In DNA, the CDR3 is TGTGCCAGCTCACCGAGGACAGGGTACACCGGGGAGCTGTTTTTT.

Only one count was recorded for this clone. This chain links TRBV30 with TRBJ1-1, with D unresolved. The V end lost 4 bases, the J end lost 7 bases, and 13 bases lay between the germline ends. CDR1 and CDR2 from the germline V gene are GTSNPN and SVGIG (reference sequence). The CDR3 has 12 amino acids. CDR3 nucleotides: TGTGCCTGGAACTCGGGAGGCATTGAAGCTTTCTTT. This gives the protein CAWNSGGIEAFF.

The rearrangement uses TRBV2 and TRBJ2-3, with 15 nucleotides matching TRBD2. The germline V gene has CDR1 SNHLY and CDR2 FYNNEI. The CDR3 runs to 21 residues. J lost 1 base, V lost 0 bases, and 11 bases had no gene match. CDR3 region: CASSEALIGLAGGPRTDTQYF. CDR3 DNA: TGTGCCAGCAGTGAAGCGCTTATAGGACTAGCGGGAGGGCCCCGCACAGATACGCAGTATTTT.

The chain links TRBV30 to TRBJ1-1, with D perhaps TRBD1 (5 bases). Germline CDR1 and CDR2: GTSNPN and SVGIG (reference sequence). CDR3 length: 12 amino acids. Trimming cost V 4 bases and J 8 bases, with 14 bases left between them. Here the CDR3 reads CAWNRGEDEAFF. The CDR3 DNA sequence: TGTGCCTGGAATCGGGGGGAGGACGAAGCTTTCTTT.

Here the CDR3 DNA reads TGTGCCAGCAGCGTAGGAGGGACTAGCGGGACGAACACCGGGGAGCTGTTTTTT. This gives the protein CASSVGGTSGTNTGELFF. This chain joins TRBV9 and TRBJ2-2; 13 bases fit TRBD2. The CDR3 has 18 residues. The V segment lost 0 bases and the J segment 0 bases; nucleotides outside the gene matches: 2. Germline CDR1 is SGDLS and CDR2 is YYNGEE.

The chain is built from TRBV11-2 and TRBJ2-1; D unresolved. The CDR3 extends over 12 amino acids. The germline CDR1 and CDR2 sequences are SGHAT and FQNNGV. Trimming removed 5 bases from V and 8 bases from J, with 10 bases in between. CDR3 amino acids: CASSPRGHEQFF. For the CDR3, the DNA is TGTGCCAGCAGCCCCCGTGGCCATGAGCAGTTCTTC.

V gene TRBV6-5 combines with J gene TRBJ2-6; TRBD1 agrees at 7 bases. V shed 6 bases and J 2 bases; nucleotides not matched to a gene: 4. Per the germline V gene, CDR1 is MNHEY and CDR2 is SVGAGI. The CDR3 consists of 15 residues. For the CDR3, the DNA is TGTGCCAGCAGGGCCAGGGGGACTGGGGCCAACGTCCTGACTTTC. This codes for CASRARGTGANVLTF.

The chain recombines TRBV12-3 or TRBV12-4 with TRBJ1-1, with D tentatively TRBD1 (6 bases). The CDR3 covers 13 residues. Trimming stripped 7 bases from V and 5 bases from J, with 14 bases between. The CDR3 DNA follows: TGTGCCAGCAATTTCGCACAGGGTACTGAAGCTTTCTTT. Translation: CASNFAQGTEAFF.

The V and J genes are TRBV28 and TRBJ1-5, with 10 bases lining up with TRBD1. CDR1 is MDHEN, CDR2 SYDVKM, per germline. The V segment lost 3 bases and the J segment 0 bases; nucleotides outside the gene matches: 14. The CDR3 spans 20 residues. The chain's CDR3 is CASSFGTGDLIKYSNQPQHF. CDR3 DNA sequence: TGTGCCAGCAGTTTCGGGACAGGGGACCTTATAAAATATAGCAATCAGCCCCAGCATTTT. The full variable domain, rest sourced from reference TRBV28 and TRBJ1-5, is DVKVTQSSRYLVKRTGEKVFLECVQDMDHENMFWYRQDPGLGLRLIYFSYDVKMKEKGDIPEGYSVSREKKERFSLILESASTNQTSMYLCASSFGTGDLIKYSNQPQHFGDGTRLSIL.

In this sample, this clone turned up once. This rearrangement joins TRBV7-8 to TRBJ2-1; 11 nucleotides match TRBD2. Looked up from germline, CDR1 is SGHVS and CDR2 is FQNEAQ. This CDR3 has 14 amino acids. The junction had 7 bases not matched to a gene; V was cut back by 5 bases and J by 10 bases. The CDR3 bases are TGTGCCAGCAGCGACGGACTAGCGGGTAGAGAGCAGTTCTTC. Its translation: CASSDGLAGREQFF.

The chain recombines TRBV7-3 with TRBJ2-1; 14 nucleotides align to TRBD2. After removal of 5 bases from V and 9 bases from J, the junction contained 9 bases not matched to a gene. CDR1 is SGHTA and CDR2 is FQGTGA in the germline V gene. The CDR3 consists of 16 residues. In nucleotides, the CDR3 is TGTGCCAGCAGCCCCGGGACTAGCGGGAGAAAGGGTGAGCAGTTCTTC. This translates into CASSPGTSGRKGEQFF.

This sequence joins TRBV28 and TRBJ1-5, with 10 bases identical to TRBD1. There are 15 residues in the CDR3. V was pared by 3 bases and J by 5 bases, with 4 bases of the junction left unmatched. Germline assignment: CDR1 MDHEN and CDR2 SYDVKM. The CDR3 is CASSFRDRGYQPQHF. The CDR3 nucleotides are TGTGCCAGCAGTTTTAGGGACAGGGGTTATCAGCCCCAGCATTTT.

V usage is TRBV6-4 and J usage is TRBJ2-6; D might be TRBD2 (5 bases). CDR1 is MRHNA and CDR2 is SNTAGT in the germline V gene. Deletions cut 3 bases from V and 3 bases from J, with 9 bases between. The CDR3 covers 15 residues. The CDR3 DNA sequence: TGTGCCAGCAGTGAATCTCGGGATGGGGCCAACGTCCTGACTTTC. Translation gives CASSESRDGANVLTF.

As regards this clone: Mismatch with germline at one junction end may stem from a read error. V usage is TRBV7-7 and J usage is TRBJ2-7; 9 bases align to TRBD1. The CDR3 sequence is 15 residues long. CDR1 is SSHAT and CDR2 is FNYEAQ in the germline V gene (reference sequence). The CDR3 here is CASSLGDRESYEQYF. CDR3 coding DNA: TGTGCTAGCAGCTTAGGGGACAGGGAGTCCTACGAGCAGTACTTC.

This clone has only one observation. V and J are TRBV9 and TRBJ2-3; possibly TRBD2 for D (6 bases). The germline gives CDR1 SGDLS, CDR2 YYNGEE. The CDR3 contains 15 residues. Trimming stripped 1 base from V and 2 bases from J, with 11 bases between. Here the CDR3 reads CASSVRGLATDTQYF. The CDR3 DNA reads as TGTGCCAGCAGCGTACGGGGACTTGCCACAGATACGCAGTATTTT.

The chain is built from TRBV4-1 and TRBJ1-2; D possibly corresponds to TRBD1 (6 bases). V was trimmed by 4 bases and J by 4 bases, leaving 16 bases between them. The germline gives CDR1 MGHRA, CDR2 YSYEKL. The CDR3 contains 15 residues. The CDR3 spells CASSPSGGDLYGYTF. Here the CDR3 DNA reads TGCGCCAGCAGCCCCTCGGGGGGCGACCTCTATGGCTACACCTTC.

The V and J genes are TRBV2 and TRBJ1-2; perhaps TRBD1 as D (6 bases). Germline V lookup: CDR1 SNHLY, CDR2 FYNNEI. Deletions cut 7 bases from V and 2 bases from J, with 14 bases between. The CDR3 contains 14 residues. DNA for the CDR3: TGTGCCAGCAAAGGAGACAGGAGGAACTATGGCTACACCTTC. It translates to CASKGDRRNYGYTF.

The chain links TRBV6-5 to TRBJ1-1; a possible D gene is TRBD1 (5 bases). V lost 4 bases to trimming and J lost 1 base, with 10 bases between them. This CDR3 comprises 14 residues. Germline loops: CDR1 MNHEY, CDR2 SVGAGI. The CDR3 nucleotides are TGTGCCAGCAGTTGGGGGGTGGAGAACACTGAAGCTTTCTTT. Protein: CASSWGVENTEAFF.

The rearrangement joins TRBV18 to TRBJ1-1, with TRBD1 identical over 9 bases. CDR3 length equals 19 residues. Trimming cost V 0 bases and J 0 bases; bases outside gene matches: 11. The germline CDR1 and CDR2 sequences are KGHSH and LQKENI. CDR3 bases: TGTGCCAGCTCACCACCTTCAGGACAGGGGCCGTTTTTGAACACTGAAGCTTTCTTT. This sequence encodes CASSPPSGQGPFLNTEAFF.

The chain couples TRBV9 to TRBJ2-5; D unclear. CDR3 length equals 13 residues. The germline V gene encodes CDR1 SGDLS and CDR2 YYNGEE. V lost 3 bases and J lost 1, with 7 bases in between. The CDR3 protein is CASSAGPQETQYF. The CDR3 bases are TGTGCCAGCAGCGCCGGTCCCCAAGAGACCCAGTACTTC.

The chain employs TRBV27 and TRBJ2-2; TRBD1 matches 8 bases. The CDR3 length is 16 residues. After removal of 6 bases from V and 2 bases from J, the junction contained 8 bases not matched to a gene. Germline V CDR1 and CDR2: MNHEY, SMNVEV (reference sequence). CDR3 sequence: CASRRFGTGNTGELFF. CDR3 DNA sequence: TGTGCCAGCAGAAGATTCGGGACAGGAAACACCGGGGAGCTGTTTTTT.

This sequence joins TRBV11-3 and TRBJ2-1; D is uncertain. CDR3 length: 14 residues. Per germline, CDR1 SGHNT and CDR2 YENEEA. V lost 0 bases and J 8 bases, leaving 11 bases between the germline ends. The CDR3 reads CASSLDPRPYEQFF. The CDR3 coding sequence is TGTGCCAGCAGCTTAGACCCTCGTCCGTATGAGCAGTTCTTC.

J is TRBJ2-1 and V is TRBV29-1; 12 bases are shared with TRBD2. CDR1 is SQVTM, CDR2 ANQGSEA, per germline. Trimming took 6 bases from V and 6 from J; bases not matched to a gene: 6. The CDR3 contains 14 residues. The CDR3 sequence: CSVARTSGTNEQFF. As DNA, the CDR3 is TGCAGCGTCGCACGGACTAGCGGGACCAATGAGCAGTTCTTC.

The chain uses TRBV5-1 and TRBJ1-2, with a tentative D call TRBD1 (6 bases). Germline V gives CDR1 SGHRS, CDR2 YFSETQ. This CDR3 has 16 residues. Trimming removed 4 bases from V and 6 bases from J, with 22 bases in between. The CDR3 reads CASSEPAGARSDGYTF. The CDR3 DNA reads as TGCGCCAGCAGCGAACCGGCGGGGGCAAGGAGTGATGGCTACACCTTC.

The chain links TRBV5-1 to TRBJ2-1; 8 positions agree with TRBD2. The CDR3 runs to 14 residues. The ends lost 4 bases at V and 4 bases at J; junction bases unmatched: 4. Germline CDR1 reads SGHRS; CDR2 reads YFSETQ. CDR3 residues: CASSITSGYNEQFF. The CDR3 coding sequence is TGCGCCAGCAGCATAACTAGCGGATACAATGAGCAGTTCTTC.

V gene TRBV6-5 combines with J gene TRBJ2-5; TRBD2 matches at 9 bases. V dropped 4 bases and J dropped 4; count of bases not matched to a gene: 4. The V gene's germline CDR1 is MNHEY and CDR2 SVGAGI. The CDR3 has 14 residues. CDR3 sequence (DNA): TGTGCCAGCAGTTTGGCGGGAGGGCTAGAGACCCAGTACTTC. Amino acids: CASSLAGGLETQYF.

This chain connects TRBV28 to TRBJ1-2; D perhaps matches TRBD1 (6 bases). Germline CDR1 MDHEN, CDR2 SYDVKM. The V end was cut by 3 bases, the J end by 7 bases, with 12 bases between. The CDR3 covers 13 residues. The CDR3 region has the DNA TGTGCCAGCAGTTTTCCGTCAGGGGTTGGCTACACCTTC. Translating gives CASSFPSGVGYTF.

The chain is built from TRBV27 and TRBJ2-1, with D maybe TRBD2 (5 bases). The CDR3 sequence is 13 residues long. From germline, CDR1 is MNHEY and CDR2 SMNVEV (reference sequence). V was trimmed by 3 bases and J by 2 bases, leaving 5 bases between them. The CDR3 is CASSFGTYNEQFF. DNA for the CDR3: TGTGCCAGCAGTTTCGGGACCTACAATGAGCAGTTCTTC.

The table lists this clone with a few counts. This chain uses TRBV2 with TRBJ2-1, with D hard to call. The germline V gene has CDR1 SNHLY and CDR2 FYNNEI. V was shortened by 4 bases and J by 2 bases, with 3 bases between the two germline ends. The length of the CDR3 is 12 residues. In DNA, the CDR3 is TGTGCCAGCAGTGGGCCCTACAATGAGCAGTTCTTC. Its protein product is CASSGPYNEQFF.

The V and J genes are TRBV4-2 and TRBJ2-1, with D hard to call. Per the germline V gene, CDR1 is LGHNA and CDR2 is YNFKEQ. This CDR3 has 12 residues. V was clipped by 0 bases and J by 9 bases, with 6 bases between them. This chain's CDR3 is CASSQEGREQFF. CDR3 sequence (DNA): TGTGCCAGCAGCCAAGAGGGCCGTGAGCAGTTCTTC.